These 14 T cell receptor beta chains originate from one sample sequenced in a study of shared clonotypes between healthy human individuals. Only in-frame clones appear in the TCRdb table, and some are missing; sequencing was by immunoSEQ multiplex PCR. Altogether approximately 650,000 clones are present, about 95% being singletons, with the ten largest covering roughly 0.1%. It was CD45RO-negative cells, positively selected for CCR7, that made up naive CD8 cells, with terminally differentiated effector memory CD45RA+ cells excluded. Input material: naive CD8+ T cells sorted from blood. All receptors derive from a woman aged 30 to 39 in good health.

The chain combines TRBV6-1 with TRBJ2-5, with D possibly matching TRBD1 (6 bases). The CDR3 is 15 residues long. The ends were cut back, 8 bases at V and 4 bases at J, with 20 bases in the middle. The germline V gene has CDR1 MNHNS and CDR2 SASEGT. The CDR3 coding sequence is TGTGCCAGCTATACAATTCAGGGGCTGGTAGAGACCCAGTACTTC. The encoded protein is CASYTIQGLVETQYF.

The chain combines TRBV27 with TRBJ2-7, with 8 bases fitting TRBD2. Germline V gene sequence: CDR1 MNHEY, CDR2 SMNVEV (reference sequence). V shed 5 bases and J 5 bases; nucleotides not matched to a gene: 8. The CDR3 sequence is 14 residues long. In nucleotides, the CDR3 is TGTGCCAGCAGTGTGACGGGAGGGCCCAACGAGCAGTACTTC. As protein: CASSVTGGPNEQYF.

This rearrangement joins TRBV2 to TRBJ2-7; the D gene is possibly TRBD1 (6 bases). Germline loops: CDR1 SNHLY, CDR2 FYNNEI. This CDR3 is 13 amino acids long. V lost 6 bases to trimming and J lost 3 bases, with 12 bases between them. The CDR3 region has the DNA TGTGCCAGCAGCGAGGACAGTAACTACGAGCAGTACTTC. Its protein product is CASSEDSNYEQYF.

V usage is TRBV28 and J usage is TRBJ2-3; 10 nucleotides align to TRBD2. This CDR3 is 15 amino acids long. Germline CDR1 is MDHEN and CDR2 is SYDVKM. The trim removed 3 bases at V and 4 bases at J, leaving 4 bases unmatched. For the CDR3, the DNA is TGTGCCAGCAGTTTTAGGCTAGCGGGAGCAGATACGCAGTATTTT. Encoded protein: CASSFRLAGADTQYF.

The CDR3 spells CASSLDVQEGKDGYTF. CDR3 DNA sequence: TGTGCCAGCAGCTTGGATGTTCAGGAGGGGAAGGATGGCTACACCTTC. The V and J genes are TRBV5-4 and TRBJ1-2, with D possibly TRBD1 on 5 matching bases. The CDR3 has 16 amino acids. In germline, CDR1 is SGHNT, CDR2 YYREEE (reference sequence). V was pared by 0 bases and J by 6 bases, with 18 bases between.

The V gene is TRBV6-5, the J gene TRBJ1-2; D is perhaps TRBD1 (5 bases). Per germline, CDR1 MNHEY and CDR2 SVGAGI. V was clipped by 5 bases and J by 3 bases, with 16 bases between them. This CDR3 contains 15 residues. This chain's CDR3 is CASSTTGTLYYGYTF. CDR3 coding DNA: TGTGCCAGCAGTACGACCGGGACTCTCTACTATGGCTACACCTTC.

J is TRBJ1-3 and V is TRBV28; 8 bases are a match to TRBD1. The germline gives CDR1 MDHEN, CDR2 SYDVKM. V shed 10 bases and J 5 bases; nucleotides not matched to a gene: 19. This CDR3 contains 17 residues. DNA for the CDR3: TGTGCCACCGCGACAGGGGACGGTCCCTTTGCGCGAAACACCATATATTTT. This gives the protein CATATGDGPFARNTIYF.

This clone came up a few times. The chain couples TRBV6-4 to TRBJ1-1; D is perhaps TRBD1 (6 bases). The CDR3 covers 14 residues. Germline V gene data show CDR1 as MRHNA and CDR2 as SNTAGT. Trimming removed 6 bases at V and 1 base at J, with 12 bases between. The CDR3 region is CASRSLGGNTEAFF. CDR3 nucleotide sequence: TGTGCCAGCAGGAGTTTAGGGGGGAACACTGAAGCTTTCTTT.

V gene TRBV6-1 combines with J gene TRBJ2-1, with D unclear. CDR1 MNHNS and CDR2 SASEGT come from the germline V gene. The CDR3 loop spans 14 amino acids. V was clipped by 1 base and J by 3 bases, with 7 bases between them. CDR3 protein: CASSEVAGYNEQFF. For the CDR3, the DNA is TGTGCCAGCAGTGAAGTCGCTGGCTACAATGAGCAGTTCTTC.

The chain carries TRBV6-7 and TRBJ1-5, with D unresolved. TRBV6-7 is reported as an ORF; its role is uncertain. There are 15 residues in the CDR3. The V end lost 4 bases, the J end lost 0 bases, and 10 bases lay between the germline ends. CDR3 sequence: CASSFLRTSNQPQHF. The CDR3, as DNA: TGTGCCAGCAGTTTCCTGAGGACTAGCAATCAGCCCCAGCATTTT.

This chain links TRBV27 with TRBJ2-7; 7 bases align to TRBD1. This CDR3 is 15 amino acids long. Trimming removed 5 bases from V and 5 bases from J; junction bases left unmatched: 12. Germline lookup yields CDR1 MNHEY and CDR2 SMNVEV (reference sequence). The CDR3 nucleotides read TGTGCCAGCAGTCCCCTGACAGGGATCCTCCACGAGCAGTACTTC. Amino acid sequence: CASSPLTGILHEQYF.

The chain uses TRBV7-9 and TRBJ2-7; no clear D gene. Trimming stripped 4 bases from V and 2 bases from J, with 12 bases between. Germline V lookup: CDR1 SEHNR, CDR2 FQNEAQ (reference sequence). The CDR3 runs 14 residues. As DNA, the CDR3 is TGTGCCAGCAGCTCGCCAGGACGGGCCTACGAGCAGTACTTC. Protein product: CASSSPGRAYEQYF.

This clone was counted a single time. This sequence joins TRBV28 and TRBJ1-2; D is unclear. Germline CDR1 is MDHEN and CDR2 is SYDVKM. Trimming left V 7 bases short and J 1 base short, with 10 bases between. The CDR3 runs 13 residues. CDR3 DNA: TGTGCCAGCACCGCGGACGGTAACTATGGCTACACCTTC. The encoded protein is CASTADGNYGYTF.

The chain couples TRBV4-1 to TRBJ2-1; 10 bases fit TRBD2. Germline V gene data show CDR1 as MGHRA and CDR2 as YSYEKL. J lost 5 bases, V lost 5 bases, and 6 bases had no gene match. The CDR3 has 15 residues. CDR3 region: CASSGSGRVNNEQFF. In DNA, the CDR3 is TGCGCCAGCAGCGGAAGCGGGAGGGTGAACAATGAGCAGTTCTTC.